This T cell receptor beta chain was recorded in a study of blood T cells in healthy people across ages. Sample-barcoded 5' priming and a J-beta primer mix drove a second PCR of roughly 7 to 11 cycles. TCRdb called the 5' RACE reads again in MiXCR, with one record for every CDR3 protein. The sample carries roughly 900,000 distinct CDR3 sequences, around 48% recorded once. Germline V CDR1 and CDR2: PRHDT, FYEKMQ (reference sequence). Losses at the gene ends were 1 base for V and 5 bases for J; bases not matched to a gene: 9. CDR3 length: 16 residues. This TCR derives from a man between 25 and 39 years old in good health. The chain recombines TRBV13 with TRBJ1-2; 8 nucleotides agree with TRBD1. Sequenced: blood. DNA of the CDR3: TGTGCCAGCAGCTTAGAGGCAGGGGGCGCACGTTATGGCTACACCTTC. Translated: CASSLEAGGARYGYTF. Together with reference TRBV13 and TRBJ1-2, the CDR3 gives the full variable domain: AAGVIQSPRHLIKEKRETATLKCYPIPRHDTVYWYQQGPGQDPQFLISFYEKMQSDKGSIPDRFSAQQFSDYHSELNMSSLELGDSALYFCASSLEAGGARYGYTFGSGTRLTVV.